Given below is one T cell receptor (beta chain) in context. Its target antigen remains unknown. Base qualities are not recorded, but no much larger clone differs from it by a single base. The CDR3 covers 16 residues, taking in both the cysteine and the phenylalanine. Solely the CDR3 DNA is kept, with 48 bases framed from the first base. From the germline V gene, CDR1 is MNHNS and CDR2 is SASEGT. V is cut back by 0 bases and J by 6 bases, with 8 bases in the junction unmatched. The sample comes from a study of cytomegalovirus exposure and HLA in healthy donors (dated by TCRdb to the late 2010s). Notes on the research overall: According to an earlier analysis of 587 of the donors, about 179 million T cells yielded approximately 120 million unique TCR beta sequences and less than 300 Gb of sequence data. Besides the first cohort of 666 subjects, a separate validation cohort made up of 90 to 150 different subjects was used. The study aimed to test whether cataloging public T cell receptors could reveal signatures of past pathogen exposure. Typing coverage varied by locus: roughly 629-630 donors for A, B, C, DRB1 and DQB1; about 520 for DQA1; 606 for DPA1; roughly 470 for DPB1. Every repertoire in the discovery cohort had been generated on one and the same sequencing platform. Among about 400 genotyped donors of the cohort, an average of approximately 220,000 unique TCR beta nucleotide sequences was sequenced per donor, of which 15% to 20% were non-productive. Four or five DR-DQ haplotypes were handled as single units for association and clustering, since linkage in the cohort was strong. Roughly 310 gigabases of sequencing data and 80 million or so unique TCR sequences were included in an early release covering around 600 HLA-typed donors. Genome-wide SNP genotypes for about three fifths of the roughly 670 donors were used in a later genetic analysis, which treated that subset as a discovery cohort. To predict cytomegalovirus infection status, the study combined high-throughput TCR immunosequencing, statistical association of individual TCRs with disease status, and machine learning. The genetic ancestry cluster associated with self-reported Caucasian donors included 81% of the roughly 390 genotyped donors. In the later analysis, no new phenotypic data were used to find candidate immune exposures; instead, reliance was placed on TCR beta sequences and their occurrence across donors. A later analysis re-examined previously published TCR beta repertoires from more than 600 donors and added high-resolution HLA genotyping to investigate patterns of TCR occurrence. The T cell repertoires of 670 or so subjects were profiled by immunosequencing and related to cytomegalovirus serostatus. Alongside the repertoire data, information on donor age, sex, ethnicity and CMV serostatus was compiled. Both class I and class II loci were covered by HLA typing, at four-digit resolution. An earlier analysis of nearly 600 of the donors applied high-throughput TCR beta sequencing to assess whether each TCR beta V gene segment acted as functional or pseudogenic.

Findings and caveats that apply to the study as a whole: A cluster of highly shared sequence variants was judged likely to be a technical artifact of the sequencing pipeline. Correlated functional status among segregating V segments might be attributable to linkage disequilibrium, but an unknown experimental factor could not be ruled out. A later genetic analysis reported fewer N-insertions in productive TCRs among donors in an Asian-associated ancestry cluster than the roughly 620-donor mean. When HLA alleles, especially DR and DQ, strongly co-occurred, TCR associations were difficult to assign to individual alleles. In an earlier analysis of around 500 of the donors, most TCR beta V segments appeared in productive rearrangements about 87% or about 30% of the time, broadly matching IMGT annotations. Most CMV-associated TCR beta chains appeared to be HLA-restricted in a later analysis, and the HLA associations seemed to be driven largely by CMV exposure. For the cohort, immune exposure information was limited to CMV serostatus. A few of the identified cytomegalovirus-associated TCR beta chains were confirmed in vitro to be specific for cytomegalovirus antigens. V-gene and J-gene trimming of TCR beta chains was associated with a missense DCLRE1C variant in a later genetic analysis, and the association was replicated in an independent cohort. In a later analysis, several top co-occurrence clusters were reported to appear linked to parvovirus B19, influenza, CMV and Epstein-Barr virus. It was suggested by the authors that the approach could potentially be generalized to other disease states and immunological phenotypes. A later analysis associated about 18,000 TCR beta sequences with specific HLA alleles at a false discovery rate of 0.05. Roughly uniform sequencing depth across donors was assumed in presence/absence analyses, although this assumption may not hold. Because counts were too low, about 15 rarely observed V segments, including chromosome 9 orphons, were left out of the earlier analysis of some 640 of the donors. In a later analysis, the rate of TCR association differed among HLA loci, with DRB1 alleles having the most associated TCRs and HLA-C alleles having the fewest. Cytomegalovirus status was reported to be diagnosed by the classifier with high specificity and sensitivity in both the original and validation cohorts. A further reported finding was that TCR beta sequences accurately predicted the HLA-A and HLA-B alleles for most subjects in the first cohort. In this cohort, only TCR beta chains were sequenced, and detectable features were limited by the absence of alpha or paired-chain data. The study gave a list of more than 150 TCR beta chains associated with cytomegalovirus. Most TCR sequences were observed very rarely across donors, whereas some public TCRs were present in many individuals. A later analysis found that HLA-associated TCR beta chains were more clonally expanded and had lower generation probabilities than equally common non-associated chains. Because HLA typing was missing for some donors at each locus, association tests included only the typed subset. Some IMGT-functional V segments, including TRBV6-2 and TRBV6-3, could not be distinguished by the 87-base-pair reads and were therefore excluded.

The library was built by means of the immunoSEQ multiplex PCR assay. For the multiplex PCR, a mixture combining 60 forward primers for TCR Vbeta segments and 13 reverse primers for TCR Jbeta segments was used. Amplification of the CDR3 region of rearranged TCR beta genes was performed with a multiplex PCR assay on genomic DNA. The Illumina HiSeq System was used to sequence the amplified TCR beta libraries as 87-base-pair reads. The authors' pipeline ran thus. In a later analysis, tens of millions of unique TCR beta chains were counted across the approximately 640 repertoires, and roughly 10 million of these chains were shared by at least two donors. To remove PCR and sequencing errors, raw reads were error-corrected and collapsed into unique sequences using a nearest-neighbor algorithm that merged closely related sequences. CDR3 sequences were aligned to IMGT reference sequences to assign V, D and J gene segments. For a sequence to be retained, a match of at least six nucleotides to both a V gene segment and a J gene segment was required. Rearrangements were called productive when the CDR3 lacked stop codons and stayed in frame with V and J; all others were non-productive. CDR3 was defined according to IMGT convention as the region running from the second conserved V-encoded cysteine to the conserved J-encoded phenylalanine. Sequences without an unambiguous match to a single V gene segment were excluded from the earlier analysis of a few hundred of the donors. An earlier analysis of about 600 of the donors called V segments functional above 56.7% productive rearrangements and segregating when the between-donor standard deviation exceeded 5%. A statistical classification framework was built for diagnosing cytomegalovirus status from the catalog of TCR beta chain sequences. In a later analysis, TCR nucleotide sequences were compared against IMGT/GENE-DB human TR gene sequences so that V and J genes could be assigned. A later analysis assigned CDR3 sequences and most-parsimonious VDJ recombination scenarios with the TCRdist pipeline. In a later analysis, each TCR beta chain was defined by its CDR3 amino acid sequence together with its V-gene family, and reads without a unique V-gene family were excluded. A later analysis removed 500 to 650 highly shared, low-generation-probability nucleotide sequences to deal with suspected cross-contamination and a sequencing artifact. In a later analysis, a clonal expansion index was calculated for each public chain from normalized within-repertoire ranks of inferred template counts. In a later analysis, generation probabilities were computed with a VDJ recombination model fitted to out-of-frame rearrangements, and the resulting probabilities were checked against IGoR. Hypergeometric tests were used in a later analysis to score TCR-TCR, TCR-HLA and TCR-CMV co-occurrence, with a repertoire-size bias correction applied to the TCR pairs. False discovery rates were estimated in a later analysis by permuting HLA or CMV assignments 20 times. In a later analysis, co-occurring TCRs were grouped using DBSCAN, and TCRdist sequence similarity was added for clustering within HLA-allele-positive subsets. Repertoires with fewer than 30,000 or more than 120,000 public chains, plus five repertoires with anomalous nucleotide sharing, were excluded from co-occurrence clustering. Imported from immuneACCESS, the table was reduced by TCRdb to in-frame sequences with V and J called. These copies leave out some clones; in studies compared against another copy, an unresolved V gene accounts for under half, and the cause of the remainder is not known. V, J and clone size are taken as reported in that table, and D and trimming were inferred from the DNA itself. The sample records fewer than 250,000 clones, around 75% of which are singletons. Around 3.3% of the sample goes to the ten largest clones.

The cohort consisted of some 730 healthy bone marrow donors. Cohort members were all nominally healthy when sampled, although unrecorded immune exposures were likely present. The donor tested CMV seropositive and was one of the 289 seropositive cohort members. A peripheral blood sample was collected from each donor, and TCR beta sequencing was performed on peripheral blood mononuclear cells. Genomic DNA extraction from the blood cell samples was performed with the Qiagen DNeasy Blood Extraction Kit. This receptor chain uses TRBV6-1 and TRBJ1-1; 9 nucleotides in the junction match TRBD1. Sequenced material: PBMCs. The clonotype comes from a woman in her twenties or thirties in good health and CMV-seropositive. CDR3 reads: CASSEALGQGWPEAFF. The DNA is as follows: TGTGCCAGCAGTGAAGCGCTCGGACAGGGGTGGCCTGAAGCTTTCTTT.